This is a list of T cell receptor beta chains from one sample in a study of blood T cells in healthy people across ages. TCRdb itself ran the 5' RACE reads through MiXCR, one entry per CDR3 protein. The sample includes 650,000 to 1,000,000 distinct CDR3 sequences, roughly 40% seen only once; the top ten take 10% to 15%. Material: blood. Every receptor here comes from a man between 18 and 29 years old in good health. CDR3s include the opening cysteine and the closing phenylalanine or tryptophan. Each record gives: J gene, V gene, D gene, clone size, CDR3 DNA, CDR3 protein. The D gene is left open where the match is weak. Size values are once, few and many counts, or a class for expanded clones, and some rows have none.

j_call: TRBJ1-1
v_call: TRBV25-1
d_call: NA
clone_size: NA
cdr3_nt: TGTGCCAGCAGTGAATCGGCTCGAGTATCAATGAACACTGAAGCTTTCTTT
cdr3_aa: CASSESARVSMNTEAFF

j_call: TRBJ1-1
v_call: TRBV3-1
d_call: NA
clone_size: NA
cdr3_nt: TGTGCCAGCAGCCAAGACATTATGAACACTGAAGCTTTCTTT
cdr3_aa: CASSQDIMNTEAFF

j_call: TRBJ2-4
v_call: TRBV6-6
d_call: NA
clone_size: NA
cdr3_nt: TGTGCCAGCTCGGACAGCCTAGCCAAAAACATTCAGTACTTC
cdr3_aa: CASSDSLAKNIQYF

j_call: TRBJ1-6
v_call: TRBV20-1
d_call: TRBD1
clone_size: many
cdr3_nt: TGCAGTGCCCGGGACAGGGGTGATTCACCCCTCCACTTT
cdr3_aa: CSARDRGDSPLHF

j_call: TRBJ2-7
v_call: TRBV27
d_call: TRBD1
clone_size: many
cdr3_nt: TGTGCCAGCAGTTTACAGTCAGGGGGCTACGAGCAGTACTTC
cdr3_aa: CASSLQSGGYEQYF

j_call: TRBJ1-2
v_call: TRBV4-1
d_call: NA
clone_size: NA
cdr3_nt: TGCGCCAGCAGCCGGGATCCCCGGGCTTATGGCTACACCTTC
cdr3_aa: CASSRDPRAYGYTF

j_call: TRBJ1-5
v_call: TRBV7-8
d_call: TRBD1
clone_size: few
cdr3_nt: TGTGCCAGCAGCTTAGACGTAGGGACAGGGGCCAATCAGCCCCAGCATTTT
cdr3_aa: CASSLDVGTGANQPQHF

j_call: TRBJ2-1
v_call: TRBV7-9
d_call: TRBD2
clone_size: NA
cdr3_nt: TGTGCCAGCAGCTCTTCGGGGACTAGCCGCAATGAGCAGTTCTTC
cdr3_aa: CASSSSGTSRNEQFF

j_call: TRBJ1-2
v_call: TRBV5-1
d_call: NA
clone_size: many
cdr3_nt: TGCGCCAGCAGCTTGCGTCCGGGTACCGATGGCTACACCTTC
cdr3_aa: CASSLRPGTDGYTF

j_call: TRBJ1-2
v_call: TRBV5-6
d_call: NA
clone_size: NA
cdr3_nt: TGTGCCAGCTACCTAGTGGGGGACCTTTCTAACTATGGCTACACCTTC
cdr3_aa: CASYLVGDLSNYGYTF

j_call: TRBJ2-6
v_call: TRBV6-5
d_call: NA
clone_size: many
cdr3_nt: TGTGCCAGCAGCCCCCAGGGCTCTGGGGCCAACGTCCTGACTTTC
cdr3_aa: CASSPQGSGANVLTF

j_call: TRBJ2-3
v_call: TRBV7-9
d_call: NA
clone_size: once
cdr3_nt: TGTGCCAGCAGCACGCCCGACCGAGGAACACTCACAGATACGCGGTATTTT
cdr3_aa: CASSTPDRGTLTDTRYF

j_call: TRBJ2-4
v_call: TRBV5-1
d_call: TRBD2
clone_size: NA
cdr3_nt: TGCGCCGGCAGCCCACAAAGGGGAGGGAGGACAAACAAAAACATTCAGTACTTC
cdr3_aa: CAGSPQRGGRTNKNIQYF

j_call: TRBJ1-3
v_call: TRBV5-1
d_call: NA
clone_size: few
cdr3_nt: TGCGCCAGCAGCTTTTCCCAGGCCTCTGGAAACACCATATATTTT
cdr3_aa: CASSFSQASGNTIYF

j_call: TRBJ2-7
v_call: TRBV29-1
d_call: TRBD1
clone_size: many
cdr3_nt: TGCAGCGTTCTCACAGGGGGCTACGAGCAGTACTTC
cdr3_aa: CSVLTGGYEQYF

j_call: TRBJ1-5
v_call: TRBV20-1
d_call: TRBD1
clone_size: few
cdr3_nt: TGCAGTGCTAGGGCGTTGCAATTGCGACAGGGAGTAGGGGATCAGCCCCAGCATTTT
cdr3_aa: CSARALQLRQGVGDQPQHF

j_call: TRBJ1-2
v_call: TRBV12-3/TRBV12-4
d_call: NA
clone_size: NA
cdr3_nt: TGTGCCAGCAGTCCTGCGGACCAACCGGACTATGGCTACACCTTC
cdr3_aa: CASSPADQPDYGYTF

j_call: TRBJ2-1
v_call: TRBV14
d_call: TRBD2
clone_size: NA
cdr3_nt: TGTGCCAGCAGCCAACGAACTAGCGGGGGGCCGGATGATGAGCAGTTCTTC
cdr3_aa: CASSQRTSGGPDDEQFF

j_call: TRBJ2-1
v_call: TRBV13
d_call: NA
clone_size: once
cdr3_nt: TGTGCCAGCAGCACAATCGGCCGTTTGCGATCGTCAGATGAGCAGTTCTTC
cdr3_aa: CASSTIGRLRSSDEQFF

j_call: TRBJ1-1
v_call: TRBV6-6
d_call: NA
clone_size: NA
cdr3_nt: TGTGCCAGCAGTTACCCGGTCGGGTTTTCCGACACTGAAGCTTTCTTT
cdr3_aa: CASSYPVGFSDTEAFF

j_call: TRBJ2-7
v_call: TRBV7-9
d_call: TRBD2
clone_size: many
cdr3_nt: TGTGCCCTGCGCGGGGGAGGATTCCCCTACGAGCAGTACTTC
cdr3_aa: CALRGGGFPYEQYF

j_call: TRBJ1-5
v_call: TRBV6-1
d_call: NA
clone_size: NA
cdr3_nt: TGTGCCAGCAGTGAAGCGGGGCGGGGTCAGCCCCAGCATTTT
cdr3_aa: CASSEAGRGQPQHF

j_call: TRBJ2-5
v_call: TRBV20-1
d_call: TRBD2
clone_size: NA
cdr3_nt: TGCAGTGCTAGAGTTACTAGCGGGGGGGCGGGTGAGCAGTACTTC
cdr3_aa: CSARVTSGGAGEQYF

j_call: TRBJ1-2
v_call: TRBV25-1
d_call: NA
clone_size: once
cdr3_nt: TGTGCCAGCAGTGAATCCAACTATCTAAGGGGGTATGGCTACACCTTC
cdr3_aa: CASSESNYLRGYGYTF

j_call: TRBJ1-1
v_call: TRBV6-1
d_call: NA
clone_size: NA
cdr3_nt: TGTGCCAGCAGTTCCGGACGGGTTTCGAGCACTGAAGCTTTCTTT
cdr3_aa: CASSSGRVSSTEAFF

j_call: TRBJ1-6
v_call: TRBV12-3/TRBV12-4
d_call: NA
clone_size: NA
cdr3_nt: TGTGCCAGCAGTTTTCAGCCGGCCTCCTATAATTTACCCCTCCACTTT
cdr3_aa: CASSFQPASYNLPLHF

j_call: TRBJ1-6
v_call: TRBV9
d_call: NA
clone_size: few
cdr3_nt: TGTGCCAGCAGCGTAGCTTCCTTTCCCGAGAATTCACCCCTCCACTTT
cdr3_aa: CASSVASFPENSPLHF

j_call: TRBJ1-2
v_call: TRBV4-2
d_call: NA
clone_size: NA
cdr3_nt: TGTGCCAGCAGCCAAGATGGATCAACTAACTATGGCTACACCTTC
cdr3_aa: CASSQDGSTNYGYTF

j_call: TRBJ2-1
v_call: TRBV5-6
d_call: TRBD2
clone_size: NA
cdr3_nt: TGTGCCAGCAGCTTGGTTCTTGGGACTAGCGGGATGGAAAATGAGCAGTTCTTC
cdr3_aa: CASSLVLGTSGMENEQFF